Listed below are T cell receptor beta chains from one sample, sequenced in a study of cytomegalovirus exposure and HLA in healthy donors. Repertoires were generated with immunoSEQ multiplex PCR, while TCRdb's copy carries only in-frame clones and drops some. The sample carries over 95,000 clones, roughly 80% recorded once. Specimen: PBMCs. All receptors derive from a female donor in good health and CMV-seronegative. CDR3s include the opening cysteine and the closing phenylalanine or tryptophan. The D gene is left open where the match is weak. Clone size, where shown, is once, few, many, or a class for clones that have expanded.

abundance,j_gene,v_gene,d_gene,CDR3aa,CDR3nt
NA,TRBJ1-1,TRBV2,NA,CASNPAGDTEAFF,TGTGCCAGCAACCCCGCCGGGGACACTGAAGCTTTCTTT
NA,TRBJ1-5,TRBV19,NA,CASSMRPWDQPQHF,TGTGCCAGTAGTATGCGGCCTTGGGATCAGCCCCAGCATTTT
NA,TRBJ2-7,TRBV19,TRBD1,CASSLTGWSGEQYF,TGTGCCAGTAGCCTGACAGGGTGGTCAGGCGAGCAGTACTTC
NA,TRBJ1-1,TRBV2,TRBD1,CASSGTGTMNTEAFF,TGTGCCAGCAGCGGGACAGGGACGATGAACACTGAAGCTTTCTTT
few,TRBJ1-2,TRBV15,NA,CATSRDSGQFYGYTF,TGTGCCACCAGCAGAGACAGCGGCCAATTCTATGGCTACACCTTC
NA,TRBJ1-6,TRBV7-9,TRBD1,CASSAPGQRSSSYNSPLHF,TGTGCCAGCAGCGCCCCGGGACAGAGATCTTCATCCTATAATTCACCCCTCCACTTT
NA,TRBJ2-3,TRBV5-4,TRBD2,CASSLAREADTQYF,TGTGCCAGCAGCTTGGCCCGGGAGGCAGATACGCAGTATTTT
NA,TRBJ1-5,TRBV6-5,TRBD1,CASSRTTGVGQPQHF,TGTGCCAGCAGCCGGACGACAGGGGTCGGGCAGCCCCAGCATTTT
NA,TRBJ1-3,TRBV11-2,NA,CASSLTQGSGNTIYF,TGTGCCAGCAGCTTAACACAGGGCTCTGGAAACACCATATATTTT
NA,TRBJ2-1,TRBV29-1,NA,CSVEPSRGSYNEQFF,TGCAGCGTTGAACCGTCTCGGGGGAGCTACAATGAGCAGTTCTTC
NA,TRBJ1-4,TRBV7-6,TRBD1,CASSPRQGDREKLFF,TGTGCCAGCAGCCCTAGACAGGGCGATCGTGAAAAACTGTTTTTT
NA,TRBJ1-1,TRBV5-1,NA,CASSLGIGGSNTEAFF,TGCGCCAGCAGCTTAGGAATAGGGGGATCGAACACTGAAGCTTTCTTT
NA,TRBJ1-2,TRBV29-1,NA,CSGGGTQAGYTF,TGCAGCGGAGGCGGGACTCAGGCCGGCTACACCTTC
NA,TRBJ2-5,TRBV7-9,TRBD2,CSSSLGVAGNQETQYF,TGTTCCAGCAGCTTAGGAGTAGCGGGGAATCAAGAGACCCAGTACTTC
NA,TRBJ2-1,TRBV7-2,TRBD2,CASRNPGLPVNEQFF,TGTGCCAGCAGGAATCCGGGACTACCCGTCAATGAGCAGTTCTTC
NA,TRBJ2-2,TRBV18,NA,CASSLTLAPHTGELFF,TGTGCCAGCTCACTAACTCTAGCGCCTCACACCGGGGAGCTGTTTTTT
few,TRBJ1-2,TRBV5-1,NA,CASSLMTGTGGYTF,TGCGCCAGCAGCTTGATGACCGGGACTGGTGGCTACACCTTC
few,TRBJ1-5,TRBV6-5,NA,CASSTVWKGEPQHF,TGTGCCAGCAGTACGGTTTGGAAGGGAGAGCCCCAGCATTTT
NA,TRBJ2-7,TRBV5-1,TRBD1,CASSLGQGASYEQYF,TGCGCCAGCAGCTTGGGGCAGGGGGCTTCCTACGAGCAGTACTTC
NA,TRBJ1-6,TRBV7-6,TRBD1,CASSLLGQANNSPLHF,TGTGCCAGCAGCTTACTGGGACAGGCGAATAATTCACCCCTCCACTTT
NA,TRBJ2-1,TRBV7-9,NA,CASSVPAVYEQFF,TGTGCCAGCAGCGTCCCCGCGGTTTACGAGCAGTTCTTC
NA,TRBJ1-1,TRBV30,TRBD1,CAWSSGQGIFRSANTEAFF,TGTGCCTGGAGTTCTGGACAGGGGATTTTTAGGAGCGCGAACACTGAAGCTTTCTTT
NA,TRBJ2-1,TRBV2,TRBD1,CASRSGTGSHNEQFF,TGTGCCAGCAGGAGTGGGACAGGGTCCCACAATGAGCAGTTCTTC
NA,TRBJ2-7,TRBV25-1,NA,CATGGEGEQYF,TGTGCCACAGGAGGGGAAGGCGAGCAGTACTTC
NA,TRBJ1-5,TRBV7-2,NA,CASSRTRGSNQPQHF,TGTGCCAGCAGCCGGACTAGGGGAAGCAATCAGCCCCAGCATTTT
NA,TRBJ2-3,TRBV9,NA,CASSPITGGGTDTQYF,TGTGCCAGCAGCCCAATTACGGGGGGCGGGACAGATACGCAGTATTTT
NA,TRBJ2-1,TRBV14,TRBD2,CASSHLGAGGYNEQFF,TGTGCCAGCAGCCACCTGGGAGCGGGGGGGTACAATGAGCAGTTCTTC
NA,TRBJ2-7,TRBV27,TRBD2,CASSPSSGGREQYF,TGTGCCAGCAGCCCATCCAGCGGGGGACGCGAGCAGTACTTC
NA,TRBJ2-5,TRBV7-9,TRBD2,CASSWGGTQETQYF,TGTGCCAGCAGCTGGGGGGGTACTCAAGAGACCCAGTACTTC
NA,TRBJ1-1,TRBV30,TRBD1,CAWRTGGDTEAFF,TGTGCCTGGCGGACAGGGGGAGACACTGAAGCTTTCTTT
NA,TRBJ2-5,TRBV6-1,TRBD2,CASGRLAWETQYF,TGTGCCAGCGGTCGACTAGCGTGGGAGACCCAGTACTTC
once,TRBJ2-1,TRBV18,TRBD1,CASSLGQGPNEQFF,TGTGCCAGCTCACTAGGACAGGGACCCAATGAGCAGTTCTTC
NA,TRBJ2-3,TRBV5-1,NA,CASAGMDTDTQYF,TGCGCCAGCGCCGGGATGGACACAGATACGCAGTATTTT
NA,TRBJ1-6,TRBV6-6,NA,CASRPTGKTGSPLHF,TGTGCCAGCAGACCTACAGGGAAAACTGGTTCACCCCTCCACTTT
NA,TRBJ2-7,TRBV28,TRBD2,CASSAGGSYEQYF,TGTGCCAGCAGTGCGGGGGGCTCCTACGAGCAGTACTTC
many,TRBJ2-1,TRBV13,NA,CASGVAALGYNEQFF,TGTGCCAGCGGGGTAGCGGCCCTAGGTTACAATGAGCAGTTCTTC
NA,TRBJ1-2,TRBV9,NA,CASSVAGRGSYGYTF,TGTGCCAGCAGCGTAGCTGGGCGGGGGAGCTATGGCTACACCTTC
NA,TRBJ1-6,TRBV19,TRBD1,CASTGTGANSPLHF,TGTGCCAGTACGGGGACAGGGGCTAATTCACCCCTCCACTTT
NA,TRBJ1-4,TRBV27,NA,CASSLGGGWTNEKLFF,TGTGCCAGCAGTTTAGGCGGGGGCTGGACTAATGAAAAACTGTTTTTT
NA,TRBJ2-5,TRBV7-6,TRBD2,CASSHAAGGRETQYF,TGTGCCAGCAGCCATGCGGCGGGGGGGCGGGAGACCCAGTACTTC
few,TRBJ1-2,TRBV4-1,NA,CASSQDTGYGYTF,TGCGCCAGCAGCCAAGATACAGGTTATGGCTACACCTTC
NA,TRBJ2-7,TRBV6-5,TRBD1,CASSLGQGAYEQYF,TGTGCCAGCAGTTTAGGACAGGGGGCCTACGAGCAGTACTTC
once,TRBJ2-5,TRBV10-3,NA,CAIRSKEQGPQETQYF,TGTGCCATCAGGTCAAAAGAACAGGGCCCCCAAGAGACCCAGTACTTC
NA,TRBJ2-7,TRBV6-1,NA,CASTTLVGGTYEQYF,TGTGCCAGCACAACACTTGTCGGGGGAACCTACGAGCAGTACTTC
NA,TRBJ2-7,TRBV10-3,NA,CAISVSQGYEQYF,TGTGCCATCAGTGTCTCACAGGGTTACGAGCAGTACTTC
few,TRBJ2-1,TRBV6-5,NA,CASSYQGGSYNEQFF,TGTGCCAGCAGTTACCAGGGCGGCTCCTACAATGAGCAGTTCTTC